Here is one T cell receptor (beta chain) with its context. This receptor's antigen is unknown. Base qualities are not provided; no much larger clone lies one nucleotide away. The sample is drawn from a study of cytomegalovirus exposure and HLA in healthy donors (dated by TCRdb to the late 2010s). About the full investigation: An earlier analysis of some 620 of the donors reported 276 Gb of sequence data and 95 million to 140 million unique TCR beta sequences obtained from around 180 million T cells. Four to six DR-DQ haplotypes were handled as single units for association and clustering, since linkage in the cohort was strong. To predict cytomegalovirus infection status, the study combined high-throughput TCR immunosequencing, statistical association of individual TCRs with disease status, and machine learning. The T cell repertoires of under 750 subjects were profiled by immunosequencing and related to cytomegalovirus serostatus. Among the roughly 430 genotyped donors, approximately 82% belonged to the genetic ancestry cluster associated with self-reported Caucasian donors. The study aimed to test whether cataloging public T cell receptors could reveal signatures of past pathogen exposure. About 320 gigabases of sequencing data and tens of millions of unique TCR sequences were included in an early release covering roughly 700 HLA-typed donors. An earlier analysis of roughly 580 of the donors used high-throughput TCR beta sequencing to judge whether each TCR beta V gene segment behaved as functional or pseudogenic. All discovery cohort repertoires had been generated using a single sequencing platform. Donor age, sex, ethnicity and CMV serostatus were compiled alongside the repertoire data. Among about 400 genotyped donors of the cohort, an average of approximately 220,000 unique TCR beta nucleotide sequences was sequenced per donor, of which 15% to 20% were non-productive. A later genetic analysis took genome-wide SNP genotypes for about three fifths of the 666 donors and used that subset as a discovery cohort. A later analysis re-analyzed previously published TCR beta repertoires from about 730 donors and added high-resolution HLA genotyping to study TCR occurrence patterns. Along with the roughly 610-subject first cohort, a separate validation cohort of over 90 different subjects was used. The later analysis used no new phenotypic data to find candidate immune exposures, relying instead on TCR beta sequences and their occurrence across donors. Typing coverage varied by locus: about 620-640 donors for A, B, C, DRB1 and DQB1; approximately 500 for DQA1; more than 600 for DPA1; roughly 450 for DPB1. HLA typing included class I and class II loci at four-digit resolution. On the study overall, not on this receptor specifically: Because counts were too low, seventeen rarely observed V segments, including chromosome 9 orphons, were excluded from the earlier analysis of several hundred of the donors. Strong co-occurrence of HLA alleles, especially DR and DQ, made assigning TCR associations to individual alleles difficult. Three of the identified cytomegalovirus-associated TCR beta chains were confirmed in vitro to be specific for cytomegalovirus antigens. According to a later genetic analysis, donors in an Asian-associated ancestry cluster had fewer N-insertions in productive TCRs than the approximately 710-donor mean. A group of highly shared sequence variants was considered likely to be a technical artifact of the sequencing pipeline. CMV serostatus was the only immune exposure information available for the cohort. It was suggested by the authors that the approach could potentially be generalized to other disease states and immunological phenotypes. Some IMGT-functional V segments, including TRBV6-2 and TRBV6-3, could not be distinguished by the 87-base-pair reads and were therefore excluded. In both the original and validation cohorts, the classifier was reported to diagnose cytomegalovirus status with high specificity and sensitivity. A later analysis found that HLA-associated TCR beta chains were more clonally expanded and had lower generation probabilities than equally common non-associated chains. In a later analysis, several top co-occurrence clusters were reported to appear linked to parvovirus B19, influenza, CMV and Epstein-Barr virus. In a later analysis, most CMV-associated TCR beta chains were found to appear HLA-restricted, with HLA associations seemingly driven largely by CMV exposure. This cohort had only TCR beta chains sequenced, and the lack of alpha or paired-chain data limited which features could be detected. In a later analysis, the rate of TCR association differed among HLA loci, with DRB1 alleles having the most associated TCRs and HLA-C alleles having the fewest. V-gene and J-gene trimming of TCR beta chains was associated with a missense DCLRE1C variant in a later genetic analysis, and the association was replicated in an independent cohort. In an earlier analysis of more than 450 of the donors, most TCR beta V segments were observed in productive rearrangements about 90% or about 30% of the time, broadly matching IMGT annotations. Linkage disequilibrium might explain the correlated functional status among segregating V segments, but an unknown experimental factor could not be excluded. A further reported finding was that TCR beta sequences accurately predicted the HLA-A and HLA-B alleles for most subjects in the first cohort. In a later analysis, around 15,000 TCR beta sequences were associated with specific HLA alleles at a false discovery rate of 0.05. Most TCR sequences were seen in very few donors, while some public TCRs were found in many individuals. Sequencing depth was assumed to be roughly uniform across donors in the presence/absence analyses, though that assumption may not hold. Because HLA typing was unavailable for some donors at each locus, only the typed subset was used in association tests. In the study, some 160 TCR beta chains were listed as associated with cytomegalovirus.

To prepare the library, the immunoSEQ multiplex PCR assay was applied. A mixture of 60 forward primers for TCR Vbeta segments and 13 reverse primers for TCR Jbeta segments was used in the multiplex PCR. The CDR3 region of rearranged TCR beta genes was amplified from genomic DNA by a multiplex PCR assay. Amplified TCR beta libraries were sequenced as 87-base-pair reads on the Illumina HiSeq System. As for the original processing: Across the roughly 700 repertoires, a later analysis counted 75 million to 90 million unique TCR beta chains, some 11 million of which were shared by at least two donors. Raw reads were error-corrected and collapsed into unique sequences by a nearest-neighbor algorithm in which closely related sequences were merged to remove PCR and sequencing errors. CDR3 sequences were aligned to IMGT reference sequences to assign V, D and J gene segments. For a sequence to be retained, at least a six-nucleotide match to both a V gene segment and a J gene segment was required. A rearrangement was called productive if the CDR3 had no stop codons and remained in frame with V and J, and every other rearrangement was called non-productive. CDR3 was defined according to IMGT convention as the region running from the second conserved V-encoded cysteine to the conserved J-encoded phenylalanine. Sequences without an unambiguous match to a single V gene segment were excluded from the earlier analysis of 450 to 650 of the donors. An earlier analysis of some 610 of the donors called V segments functional above 56.7% productive rearrangements and segregating when the between-donor standard deviation exceeded 5%. A statistical classification framework was built to diagnose cytomegalovirus status from the catalog of TCR beta chain sequences. In a later analysis, V and J genes were assigned by comparing TCR nucleotide sequences against IMGT/GENE-DB human TR gene sequences. In a later analysis, CDR3 sequences and most-parsimonious VDJ recombination scenarios were assigned using the TCRdist pipeline. In a later analysis, every TCR beta chain was defined by the combination of its CDR3 amino acid sequence and its V-gene family, and reads without a unique V-gene family were dropped. As a way to deal with suspected cross-contamination and a sequencing artifact, a later analysis dropped 450 to 600 nucleotide sequences that were highly shared and had low generation probability. For each public chain, a later analysis derived a clonal expansion index from normalized ranks of inferred template counts within each repertoire. In a later analysis, generation probabilities were computed with a VDJ recombination model fitted to out-of-frame rearrangements, and the resulting probabilities were checked against IGoR. In a later analysis, TCR-TCR, TCR-HLA and TCR-CMV co-occurrence was scored with hypergeometric tests, and a repertoire-size bias correction was applied to TCR pairs. False discovery rates were estimated in a later analysis by permuting HLA or CMV assignments 20 times. In a later analysis, co-occurring TCRs were grouped with DBSCAN, and TCRdist sequence similarity was added when clustering was performed within HLA-allele-positive subsets. Repertoires with fewer than 30,000 or more than 120,000 public chains, plus five repertoires with anomalous nucleotide sharing, were excluded from co-occurrence clustering. TCRdb's version of the immuneACCESS table is confined to in-frame rearrangements and falls short of the full clone set. An unresolved V gene accounts for under half of the shortfall where checked; the remainder is of unknown origin. V, J and clone size derive from that table, while D and trimming were established from the DNA sequence. Across this sample there are under 110,000 clones, with around 82% seen only once. The biggest ten clones account for roughly 1.6% of the sample.

Deletion took 6 bases off V and 4 bases off J, with a span of 15 bases between the germline ends. From the cysteine up to the phenylalanine, the CDR3 has a length of 14 residues. Only the CDR3 region is kept as DNA, spanning 42 bases read in frame from base 1. Reading the germline V gene gives CDR1 WSHSY and CDR2 SAAADI. The cohort comprised hundreds of healthy bone marrow donors. At the time of sampling, every cohort member was nominally healthy, though immune exposures that went unrecorded were likely present. The donor was CMV seronegative and belonged to the group of around 350 seronegative cohort members. Every donor gave a peripheral blood sample, and the peripheral blood mononuclear cells from that sample were used for TCR beta sequencing. The Qiagen DNeasy Blood Extraction Kit was used to extract genomic DNA from the blood cell samples.

This TCR was recovered from a man in his fifties or sixties in good health and CMV-seronegative. Rearrangement joined TRBV10-2 to TRBJ1-2; the D gene is possibly TRBD1, with 5 bases matching. Sequencing input: PBMCs. The CDR3 in this case is CASRQDTPIYGYTF. At the DNA level, the sequence is TGCGCCAGCAGACAGGACACTCCTATCTATGGCTACACCTTC.